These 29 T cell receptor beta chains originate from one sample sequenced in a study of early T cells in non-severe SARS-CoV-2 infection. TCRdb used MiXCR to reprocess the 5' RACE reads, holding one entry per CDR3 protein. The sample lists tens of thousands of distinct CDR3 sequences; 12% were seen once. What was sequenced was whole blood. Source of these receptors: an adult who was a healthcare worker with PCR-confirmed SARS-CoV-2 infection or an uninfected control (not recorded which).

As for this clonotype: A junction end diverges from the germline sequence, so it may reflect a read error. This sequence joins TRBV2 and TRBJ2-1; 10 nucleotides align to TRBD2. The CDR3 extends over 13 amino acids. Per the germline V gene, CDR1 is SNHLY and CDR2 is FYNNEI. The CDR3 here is CASSEFLAGELFF. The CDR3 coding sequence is TGTGCCAGCAGTGAGTTCCTAGCGGGAGAGCTGTTCTTC. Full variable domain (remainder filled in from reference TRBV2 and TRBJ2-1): EPEVTQTPSHQVTQMGQEVILRCVPISNHLYFYWYRQILGQKVEFLVSFYNNEISEKSEIFDDQFSVERPDGSNFTLKIRSTKLEDSAMYFCASSEFLAGELFFGPGTRLTVL.

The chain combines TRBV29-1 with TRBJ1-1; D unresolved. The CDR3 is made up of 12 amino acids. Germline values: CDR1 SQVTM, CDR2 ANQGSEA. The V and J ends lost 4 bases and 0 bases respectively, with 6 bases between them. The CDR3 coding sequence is TGCAGCGTTGCACGGATGAACACTGAAGCTTTCTTT. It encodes CSVARMNTEAFF.

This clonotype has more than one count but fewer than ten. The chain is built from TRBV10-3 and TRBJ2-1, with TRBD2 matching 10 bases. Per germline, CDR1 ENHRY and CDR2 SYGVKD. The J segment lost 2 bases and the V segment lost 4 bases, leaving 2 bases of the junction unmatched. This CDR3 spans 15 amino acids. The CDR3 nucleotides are TGTGCCATCAGTGGGAGCGGGGGGGCCTACAATGAGCAGTTCTTC. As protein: CAISGSGGAYNEQFF.

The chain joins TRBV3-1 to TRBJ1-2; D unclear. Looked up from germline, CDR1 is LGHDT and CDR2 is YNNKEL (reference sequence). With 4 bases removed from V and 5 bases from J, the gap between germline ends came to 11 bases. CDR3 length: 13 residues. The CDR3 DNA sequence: TGTGCCAGCAGCCCCCTAAGGAGTTATGGCTACACCTTC. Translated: CASSPLRSYGYTF.

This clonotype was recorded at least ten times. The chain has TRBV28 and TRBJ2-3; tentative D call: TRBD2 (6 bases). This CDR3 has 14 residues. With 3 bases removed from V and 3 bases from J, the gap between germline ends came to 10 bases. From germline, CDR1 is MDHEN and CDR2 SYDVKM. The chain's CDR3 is CASSLEGPTDTQYF. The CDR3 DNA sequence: TGTGCCAGCAGTTTGGAGGGACCGACAGATACGCAGTATTTT.

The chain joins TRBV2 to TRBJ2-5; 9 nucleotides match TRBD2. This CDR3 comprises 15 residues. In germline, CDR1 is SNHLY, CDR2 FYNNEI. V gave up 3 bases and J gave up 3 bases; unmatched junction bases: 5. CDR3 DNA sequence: TGTGCCAGCAGTGAGCTTAGCGGGGGAGAAGAGACCCAGTACTTC. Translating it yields CASSELSGGEETQYF. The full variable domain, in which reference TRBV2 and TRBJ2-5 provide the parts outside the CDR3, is EPEVTQTPSHQVTQMGQEVILRCVPISNHLYFYWYRQILGQKVEFLVSFYNNEISEKSEIFDDQFSVERPDGSNFTLKIRSTKLEDSAMYFCASSELSGGEETQYFGPGTRLLVL.

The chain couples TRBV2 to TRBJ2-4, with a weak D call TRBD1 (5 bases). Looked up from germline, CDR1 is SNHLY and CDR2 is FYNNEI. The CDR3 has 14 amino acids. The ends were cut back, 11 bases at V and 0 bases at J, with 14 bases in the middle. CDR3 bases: TGTGCCGGGAAAGGGGTCCGAGCCAAAAACATTCAGTACTTC. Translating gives CAGKGVRAKNIQYF.

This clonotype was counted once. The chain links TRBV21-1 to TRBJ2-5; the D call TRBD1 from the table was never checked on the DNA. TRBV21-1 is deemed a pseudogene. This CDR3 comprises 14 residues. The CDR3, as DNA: TGTGCCAGCAGCGCCCGGGACCACCAAGAGACCCAGTACTTC. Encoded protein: CASSARDHQETQYF.

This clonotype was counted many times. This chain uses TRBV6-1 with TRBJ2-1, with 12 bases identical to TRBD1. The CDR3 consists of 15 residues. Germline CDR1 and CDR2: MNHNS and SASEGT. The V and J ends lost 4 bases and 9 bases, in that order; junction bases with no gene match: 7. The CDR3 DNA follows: TGTGCCAGCAGTGGGCCGGGACAGGGGGCAGGTGAGCAGTTCTTC. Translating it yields CASSGPGQGAGEQFF.

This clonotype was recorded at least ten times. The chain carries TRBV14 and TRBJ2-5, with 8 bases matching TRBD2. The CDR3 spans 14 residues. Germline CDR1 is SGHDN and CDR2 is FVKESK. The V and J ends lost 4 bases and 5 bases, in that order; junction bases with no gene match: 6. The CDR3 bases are TGTGCCAGCAGCCCCCGGGAGGGATGGGAGACCCAGTACTTC. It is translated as CASSPREGWETQYF.

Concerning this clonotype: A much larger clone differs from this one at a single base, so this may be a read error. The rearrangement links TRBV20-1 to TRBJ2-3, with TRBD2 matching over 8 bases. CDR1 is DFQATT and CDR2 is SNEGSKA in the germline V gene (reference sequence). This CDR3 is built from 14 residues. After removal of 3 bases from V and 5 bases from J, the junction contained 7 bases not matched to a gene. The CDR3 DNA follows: TGCAGTGCTAGGTCGGGACTAGTGGTAGATACGCAGTATTTT. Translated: CSARSGLVVDTQYF.

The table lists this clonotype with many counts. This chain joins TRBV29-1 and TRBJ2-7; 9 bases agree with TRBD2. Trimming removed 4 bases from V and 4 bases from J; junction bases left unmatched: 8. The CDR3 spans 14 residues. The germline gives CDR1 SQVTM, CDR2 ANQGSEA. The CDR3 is CSVALGLAVYEQYF. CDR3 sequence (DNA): TGCAGCGTTGCATTGGGACTAGCAGTGTACGAGCAGTACTTC.

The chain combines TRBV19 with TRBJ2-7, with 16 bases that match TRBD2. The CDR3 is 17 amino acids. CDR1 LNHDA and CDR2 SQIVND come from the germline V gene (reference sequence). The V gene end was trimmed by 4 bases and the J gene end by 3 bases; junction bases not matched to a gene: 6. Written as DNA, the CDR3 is TGTGCCAGTAGTAGCGGGACTAGCGGGAGGGGAATCTACGAGCAGTACTTC. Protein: CASSSGTSGRGIYEQYF.

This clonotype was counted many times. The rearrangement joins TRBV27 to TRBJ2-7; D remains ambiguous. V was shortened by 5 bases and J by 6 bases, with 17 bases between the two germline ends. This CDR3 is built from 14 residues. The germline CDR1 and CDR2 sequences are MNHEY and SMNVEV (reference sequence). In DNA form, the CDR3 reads TGTGCCAGCAGTGTGGCCCTTTCCGGGCGCGAGCAGTACTTC. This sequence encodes CASSVALSGREQYF.

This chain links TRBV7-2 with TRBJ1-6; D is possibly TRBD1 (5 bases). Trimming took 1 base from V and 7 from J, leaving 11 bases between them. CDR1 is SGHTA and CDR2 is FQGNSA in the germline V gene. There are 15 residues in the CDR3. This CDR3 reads CASSLEEGRNSPLHF. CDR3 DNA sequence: TGTGCCAGCAGCTTAGAGGAGGGACGGAATTCACCCCTCCACTTT. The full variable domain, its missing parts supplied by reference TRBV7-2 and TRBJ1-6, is GAGVSQSPSNKVTEKGKDVELRCDPISGHTALYWYRQSLGQGLEFLIYFQGNSAPDKSGLPSDRFSAERTGGSVSTLTIQRTQQEDSAVYLCASSLEEGRNSPLHFGNGTRLTVT.

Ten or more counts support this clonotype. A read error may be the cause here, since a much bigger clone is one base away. This CDR3 is CASSPDRGPSQPHHF. The CDR3 DNA follows: TGTGCCAGCAGCCCGGACAGGGGACCCTCTCAGCCCCATCATTTT. The V gene is TRBV7-8, the J gene TRBJ1-5, with 9 bases matching TRBD1. Germline V gene sequence: CDR1 SGHVS, CDR2 FQNEAQ. The CDR3 length is 15 residues. The full variable domain, completed using reference TRBV7-8 and TRBJ1-5, is GAGVSQSPRYKVAKRGQDVALRCDPISGHVSLFWYQQALGQGPEFLTYFQNEAQLDKSGLPSDRFFAERPEGSVSTLKIQRTQQEDSAVYLCASSPDRGPSQPHHFGDGTRLSIL.

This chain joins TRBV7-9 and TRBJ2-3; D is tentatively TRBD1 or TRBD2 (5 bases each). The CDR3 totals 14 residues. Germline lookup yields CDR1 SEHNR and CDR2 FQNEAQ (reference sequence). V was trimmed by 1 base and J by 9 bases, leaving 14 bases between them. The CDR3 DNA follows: TGTGCCAGCAGCTTAGAGTCGGGGCTAGAGACGCAGTATTTT. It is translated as CASSLESGLETQYF.

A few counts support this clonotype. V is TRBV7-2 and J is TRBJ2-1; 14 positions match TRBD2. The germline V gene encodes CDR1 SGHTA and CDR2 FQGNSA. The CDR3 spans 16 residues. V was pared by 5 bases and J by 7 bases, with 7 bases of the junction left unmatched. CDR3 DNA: TGTGCCAGCAGCATGGCGGGACTAGCGGGAGTAAATGAGCAGTTCTTC. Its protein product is CASSMAGLAGVNEQFF.

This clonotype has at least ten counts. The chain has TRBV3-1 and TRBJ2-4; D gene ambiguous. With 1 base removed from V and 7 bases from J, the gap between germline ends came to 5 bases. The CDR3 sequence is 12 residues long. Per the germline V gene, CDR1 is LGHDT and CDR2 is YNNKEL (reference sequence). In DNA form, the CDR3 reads TGTGCCAGCAGCCAAGTTGGGAACATTCAGTACTTC. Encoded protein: CASSQVGNIQYF.

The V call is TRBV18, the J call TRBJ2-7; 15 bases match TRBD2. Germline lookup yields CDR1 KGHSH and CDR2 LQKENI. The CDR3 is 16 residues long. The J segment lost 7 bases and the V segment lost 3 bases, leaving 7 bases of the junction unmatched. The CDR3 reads CASSPRTSGRAEEQYF. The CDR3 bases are TGTGCCAGCTCACCCCGGACTAGCGGGAGGGCTGAAGAGCAGTACTTC.

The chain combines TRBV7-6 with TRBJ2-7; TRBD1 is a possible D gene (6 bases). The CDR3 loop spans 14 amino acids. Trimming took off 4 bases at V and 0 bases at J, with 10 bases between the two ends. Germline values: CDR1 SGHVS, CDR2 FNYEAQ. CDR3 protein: CASSYRQDSYEQYF. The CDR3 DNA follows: TGTGCCAGCAGCTACAGACAGGACTCCTACGAGCAGTACTTC.

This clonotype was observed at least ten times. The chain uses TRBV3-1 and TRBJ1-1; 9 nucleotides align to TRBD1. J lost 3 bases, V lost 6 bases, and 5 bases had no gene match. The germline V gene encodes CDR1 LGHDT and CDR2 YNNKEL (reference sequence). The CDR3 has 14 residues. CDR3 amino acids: CASSRQGDHTEAFF. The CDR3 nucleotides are TGTGCCAGCAGTCGACAGGGGGATCACACTGAAGCTTTCTTT.

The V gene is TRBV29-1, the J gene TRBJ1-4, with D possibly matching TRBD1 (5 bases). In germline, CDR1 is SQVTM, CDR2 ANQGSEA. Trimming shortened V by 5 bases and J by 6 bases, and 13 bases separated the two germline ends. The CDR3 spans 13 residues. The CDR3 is CSVRKIGDEKLFF. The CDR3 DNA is TGCAGCGTTCGTAAAATAGGGGATGAAAAACTGTTTTTT.

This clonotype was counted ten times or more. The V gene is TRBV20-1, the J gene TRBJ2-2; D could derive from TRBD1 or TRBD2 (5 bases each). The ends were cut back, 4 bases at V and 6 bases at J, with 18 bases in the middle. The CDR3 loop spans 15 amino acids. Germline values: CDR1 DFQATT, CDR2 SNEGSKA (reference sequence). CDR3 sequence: CSAMGTRGEAGELFF. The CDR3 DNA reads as TGCAGTGCTATGGGGACCCGCGGCGAGGCCGGGGAGCTGTTTTTT.

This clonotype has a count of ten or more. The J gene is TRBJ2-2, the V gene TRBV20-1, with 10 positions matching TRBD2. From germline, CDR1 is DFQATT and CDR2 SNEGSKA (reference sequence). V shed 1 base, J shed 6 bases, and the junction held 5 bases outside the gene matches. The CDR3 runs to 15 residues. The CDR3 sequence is CSARVSGGAAGELFF. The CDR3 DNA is TGCAGTGCTAGAGTGAGCGGGGGGGCCGCCGGGGAGCTGTTTTTT.

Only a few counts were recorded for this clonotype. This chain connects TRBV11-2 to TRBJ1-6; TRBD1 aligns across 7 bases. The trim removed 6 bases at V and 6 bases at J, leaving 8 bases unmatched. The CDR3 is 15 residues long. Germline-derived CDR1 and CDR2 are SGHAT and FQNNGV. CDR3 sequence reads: CASRLRDSLNSPLHF. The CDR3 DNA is TGTGCCAGCAGGCTCCGGGACAGTCTTAATTCACCCCTCCACTTT.

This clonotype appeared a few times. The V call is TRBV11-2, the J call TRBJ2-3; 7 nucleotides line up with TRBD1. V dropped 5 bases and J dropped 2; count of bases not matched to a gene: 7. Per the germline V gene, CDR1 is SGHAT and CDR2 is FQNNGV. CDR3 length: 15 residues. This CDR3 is CASSRVTGNTDTQYF. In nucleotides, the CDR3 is TGTGCCAGCAGCCGCGTGACAGGGAACACAGATACGCAGTATTTT.

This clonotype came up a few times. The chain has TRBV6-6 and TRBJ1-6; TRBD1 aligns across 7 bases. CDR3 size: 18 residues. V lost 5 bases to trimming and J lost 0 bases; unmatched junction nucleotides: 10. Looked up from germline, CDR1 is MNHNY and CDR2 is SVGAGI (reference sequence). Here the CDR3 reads CASSTETGPLSYNSPLHF. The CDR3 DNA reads TGTGCCAGCAGTACAGAGACAGGGCCCCTCTCCTATAATTCACCCCTCCACTTT.

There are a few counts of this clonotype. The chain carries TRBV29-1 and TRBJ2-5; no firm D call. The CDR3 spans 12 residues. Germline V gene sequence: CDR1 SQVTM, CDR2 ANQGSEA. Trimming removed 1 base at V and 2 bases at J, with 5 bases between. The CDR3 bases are TGCAGCGTTGAAGCGCAGCAAGAGACCCAGTACTTC. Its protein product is CSVEAQQETQYF.